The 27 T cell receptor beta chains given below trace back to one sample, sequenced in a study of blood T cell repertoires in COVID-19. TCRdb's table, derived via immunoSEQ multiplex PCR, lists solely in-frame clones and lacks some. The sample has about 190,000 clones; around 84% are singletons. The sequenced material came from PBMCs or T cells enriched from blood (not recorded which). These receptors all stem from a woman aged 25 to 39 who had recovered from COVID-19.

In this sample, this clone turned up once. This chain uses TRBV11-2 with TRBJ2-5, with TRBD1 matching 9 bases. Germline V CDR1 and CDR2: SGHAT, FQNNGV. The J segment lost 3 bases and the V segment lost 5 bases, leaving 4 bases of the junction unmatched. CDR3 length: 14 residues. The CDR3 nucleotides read TGTGCCAGCAGCCGGGGGACAGGGAAAGAGACCCAGTACTTC. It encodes CASSRGTGKETQYF.

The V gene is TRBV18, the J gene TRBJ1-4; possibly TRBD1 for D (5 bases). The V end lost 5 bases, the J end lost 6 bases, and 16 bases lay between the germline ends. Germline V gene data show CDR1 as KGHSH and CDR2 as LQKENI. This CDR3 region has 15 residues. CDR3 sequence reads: CASSTSRGGDEKLFF. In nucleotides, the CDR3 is TGTGCCAGCTCAACCAGCCGGGGAGGGGATGAAAAACTGTTTTTT.

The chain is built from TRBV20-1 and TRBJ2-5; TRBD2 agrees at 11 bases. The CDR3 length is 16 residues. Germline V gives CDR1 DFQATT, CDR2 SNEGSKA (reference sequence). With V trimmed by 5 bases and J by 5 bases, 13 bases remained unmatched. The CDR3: CSARVTIAGGRETQYF. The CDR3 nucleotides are TGCAGTGCTCGTGTCACGATAGCGGGGGGGCGGGAGACCCAGTACTTC.

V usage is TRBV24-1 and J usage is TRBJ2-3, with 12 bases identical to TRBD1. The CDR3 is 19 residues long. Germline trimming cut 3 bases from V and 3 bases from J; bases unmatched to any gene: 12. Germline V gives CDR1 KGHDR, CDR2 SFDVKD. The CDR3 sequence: CATSDPRDRGRGGTDTQYF. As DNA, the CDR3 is TGTGCCACCAGTGATCCCCGGGACAGGGGGCGCGGGGGGACAGATACGCAGTATTTT.

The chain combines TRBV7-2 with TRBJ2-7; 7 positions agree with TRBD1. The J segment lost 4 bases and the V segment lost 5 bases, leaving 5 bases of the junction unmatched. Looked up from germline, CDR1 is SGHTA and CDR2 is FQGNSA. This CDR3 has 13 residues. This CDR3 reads CASSIWDSYEQYV. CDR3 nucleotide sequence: TGTGCCAGCAGCATCTGGGACAGTTACGAGCAGTACGTC.

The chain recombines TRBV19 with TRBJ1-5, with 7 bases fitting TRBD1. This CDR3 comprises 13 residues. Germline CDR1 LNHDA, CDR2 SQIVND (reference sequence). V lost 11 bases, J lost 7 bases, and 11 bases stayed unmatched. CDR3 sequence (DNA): TGTGCCTCCCAGGGGCAGGGGGAACAGCCCCAGCATTTT. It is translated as CASQGQGEQPQHF.

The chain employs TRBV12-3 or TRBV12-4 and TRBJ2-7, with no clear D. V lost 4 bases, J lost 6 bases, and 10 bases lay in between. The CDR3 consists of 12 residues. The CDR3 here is CASSYSVGEQYF. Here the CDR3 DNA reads TGTGCCAGCAGTTATTCGGTCGGCGAGCAGTACTTC.

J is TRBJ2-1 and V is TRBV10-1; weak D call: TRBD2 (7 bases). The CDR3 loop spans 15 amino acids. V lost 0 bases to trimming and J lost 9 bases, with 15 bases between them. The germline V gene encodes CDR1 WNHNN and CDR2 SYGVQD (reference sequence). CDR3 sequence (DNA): TGCGCCAGCAGTGAGTCCCGGGCGGGGGCCGGTGAGCAGTTCTTC. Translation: CASSESRAGAGEQFF.

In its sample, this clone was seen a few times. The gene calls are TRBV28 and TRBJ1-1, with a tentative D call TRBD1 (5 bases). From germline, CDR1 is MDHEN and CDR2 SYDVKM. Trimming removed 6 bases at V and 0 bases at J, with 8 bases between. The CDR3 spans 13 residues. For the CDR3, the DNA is TGTGCCAGCAGGGACACCTTGAACACTGAAGCTTTCTTT. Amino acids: CASRDTLNTEAFF.

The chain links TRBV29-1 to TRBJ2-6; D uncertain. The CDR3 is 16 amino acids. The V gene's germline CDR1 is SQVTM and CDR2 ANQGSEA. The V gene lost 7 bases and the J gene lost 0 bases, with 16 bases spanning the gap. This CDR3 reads CSARPTESSGANVLTF. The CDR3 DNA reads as TGCAGCGCCCGACCTACAGAAAGCTCTGGGGCCAACGTCCTGACTTTC.

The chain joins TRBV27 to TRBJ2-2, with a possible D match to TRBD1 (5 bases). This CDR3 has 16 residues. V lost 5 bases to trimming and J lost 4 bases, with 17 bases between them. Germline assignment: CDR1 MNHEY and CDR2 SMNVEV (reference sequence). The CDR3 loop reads CASSPSRTGATGELFF. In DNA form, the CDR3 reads TGTGCCAGCAGTCCCTCACGTACAGGCGCCACCGGGGAGCTGTTTTTT.

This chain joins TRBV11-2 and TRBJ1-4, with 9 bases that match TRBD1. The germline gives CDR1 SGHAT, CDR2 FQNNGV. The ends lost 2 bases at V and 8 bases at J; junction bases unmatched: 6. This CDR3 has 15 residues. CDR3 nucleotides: TGTGCCAGCAGCTTATTGGGGACAGGGAAAGAAAAACTGTTTTTT. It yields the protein CASSLLGTGKEKLFF.

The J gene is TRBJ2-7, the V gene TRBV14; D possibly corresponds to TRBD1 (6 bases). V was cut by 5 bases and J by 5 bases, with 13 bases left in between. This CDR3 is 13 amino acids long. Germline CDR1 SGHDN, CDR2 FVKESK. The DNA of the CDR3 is TGTGCCAGCAGCTTGGGACACCCCGACGAGCAGTACGTC. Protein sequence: CASSLGHPDEQYV.

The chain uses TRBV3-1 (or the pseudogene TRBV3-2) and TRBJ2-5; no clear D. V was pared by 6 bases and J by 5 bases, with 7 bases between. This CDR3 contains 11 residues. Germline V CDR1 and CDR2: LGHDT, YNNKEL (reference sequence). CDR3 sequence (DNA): TGTGCCAGCAGGCGCGGCGAGACCCAGTACTTC. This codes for CASRRGETQYF.

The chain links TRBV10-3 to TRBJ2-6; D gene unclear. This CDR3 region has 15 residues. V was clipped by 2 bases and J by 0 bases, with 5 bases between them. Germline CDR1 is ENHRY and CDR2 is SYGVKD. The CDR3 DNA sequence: TGTGCCATCAGTGAGAGACACTCTGGGGCCAACGTCCTGACTTTC. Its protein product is CAISERHSGANVLTF.

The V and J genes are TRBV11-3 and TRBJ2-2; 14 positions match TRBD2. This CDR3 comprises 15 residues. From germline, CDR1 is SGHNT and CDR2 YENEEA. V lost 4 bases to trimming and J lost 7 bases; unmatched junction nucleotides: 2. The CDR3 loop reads CASSSGLAGVGELFF. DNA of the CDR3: TGTGCCAGCAGCTCGGGACTAGCGGGAGTCGGGGAGCTGTTTTTT.

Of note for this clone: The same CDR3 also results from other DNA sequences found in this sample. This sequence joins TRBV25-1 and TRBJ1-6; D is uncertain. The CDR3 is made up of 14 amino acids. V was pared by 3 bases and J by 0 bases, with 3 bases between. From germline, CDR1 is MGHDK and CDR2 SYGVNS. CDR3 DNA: TGTGCCAGCAGTGACAGCTCCTATAATTCACCCCTCCACTTT. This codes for CASSDSSYNSPLHF.

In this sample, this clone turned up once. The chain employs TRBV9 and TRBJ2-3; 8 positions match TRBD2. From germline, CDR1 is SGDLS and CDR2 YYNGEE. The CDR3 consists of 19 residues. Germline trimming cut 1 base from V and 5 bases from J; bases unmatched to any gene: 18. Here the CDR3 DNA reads TGTGCCAGCAGCGTAAATCCCCTCATCCCCGGGGGGGCCCAAGATACGCAGTATTTT. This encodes CASSVNPLIPGGAQDTQYF.

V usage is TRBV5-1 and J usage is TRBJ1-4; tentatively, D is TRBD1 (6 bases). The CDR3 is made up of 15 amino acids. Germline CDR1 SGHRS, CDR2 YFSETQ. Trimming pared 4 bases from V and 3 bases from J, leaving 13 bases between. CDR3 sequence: CASSTSGAANEKLFF. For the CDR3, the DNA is TGCGCCAGCAGCACCTCAGGGGCAGCTAATGAAAAACTGTTTTTT.

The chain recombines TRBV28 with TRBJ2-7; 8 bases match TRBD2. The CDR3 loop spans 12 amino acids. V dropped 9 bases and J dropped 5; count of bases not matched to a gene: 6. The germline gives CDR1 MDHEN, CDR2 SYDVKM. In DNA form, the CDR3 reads TGTGCCAGTCGGGAGGGTCCCCACGAGCAGTACTTC. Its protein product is CASREGPHEQYF.

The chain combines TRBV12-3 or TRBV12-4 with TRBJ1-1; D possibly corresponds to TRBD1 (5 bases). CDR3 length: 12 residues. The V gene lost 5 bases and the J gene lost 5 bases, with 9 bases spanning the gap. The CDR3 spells CASSPGTTEAFF. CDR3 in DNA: TGTGCCAGCAGTCCAGGGACTACTGAAGCTTTCTTT.

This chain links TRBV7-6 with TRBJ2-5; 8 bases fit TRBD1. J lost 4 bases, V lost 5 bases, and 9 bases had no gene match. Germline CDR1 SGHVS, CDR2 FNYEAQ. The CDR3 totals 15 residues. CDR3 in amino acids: CASSLDRAAGETQYF. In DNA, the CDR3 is TGTGCCAGCAGCCTGGACAGGGCGGCGGGAGAGACCCAGTACTTC.

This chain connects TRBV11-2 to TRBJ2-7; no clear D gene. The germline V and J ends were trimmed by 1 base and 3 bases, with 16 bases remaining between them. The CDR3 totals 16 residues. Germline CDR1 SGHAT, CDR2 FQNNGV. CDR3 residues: CASSLADSPAIYEQYF. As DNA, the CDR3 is TGTGCCAGCAGCTTAGCCGACTCTCCGGCCATCTACGAGCAGTACTTC.

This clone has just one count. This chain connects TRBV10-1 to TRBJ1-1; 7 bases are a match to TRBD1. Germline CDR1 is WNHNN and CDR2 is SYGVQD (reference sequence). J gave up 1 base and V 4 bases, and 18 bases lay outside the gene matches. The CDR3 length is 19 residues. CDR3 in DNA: TGCGCCAGCAGTGGAATGAGGGGGCTGAGGGATGGAGGGAACACTGAAGCTTTCTTT. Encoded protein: CASSGMRGLRDGGNTEAFF.

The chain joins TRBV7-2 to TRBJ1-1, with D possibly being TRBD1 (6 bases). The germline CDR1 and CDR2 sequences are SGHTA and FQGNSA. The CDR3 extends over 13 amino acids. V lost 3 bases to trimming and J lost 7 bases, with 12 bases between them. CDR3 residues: CASSLDSANEAFF. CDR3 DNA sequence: TGTGCCAGCAGCTTGGACAGTGCTAATGAAGCTTTCTTT.

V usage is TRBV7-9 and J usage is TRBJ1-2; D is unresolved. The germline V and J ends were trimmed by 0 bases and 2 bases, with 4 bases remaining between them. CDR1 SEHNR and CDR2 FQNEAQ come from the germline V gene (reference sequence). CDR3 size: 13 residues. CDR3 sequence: CASSLAGNYGYTF. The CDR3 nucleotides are TGTGCCAGCAGCTTAGCCGGGAACTATGGCTACACCTTC.

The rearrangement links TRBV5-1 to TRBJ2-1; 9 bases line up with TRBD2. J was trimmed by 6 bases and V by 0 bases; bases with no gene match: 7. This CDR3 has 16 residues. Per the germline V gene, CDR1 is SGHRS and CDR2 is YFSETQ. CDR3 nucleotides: TGCGCCAGCAGCTTGGCTGGGACTAGCTCTCGCAATGAGCAGTTCTTC. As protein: CASSLAGTSSRNEQFF.